One and the same sample provided the 27 T cell receptor beta chains below, sequenced in a study of shared clonotypes between healthy human individuals. Naive-designated CD8 cells lacked CD45RO, were positively enriched for CCR7, and omitted terminally differentiated effector memory CD45RA+ cells. Here immunoSEQ multiplex PCR was the method, and the copy in TCRdb shows in-frame clones only, minus some. The table lists around 2,000,000 clones, 93% of them singletons. Sequenced sample: naive CD8+ T cells from PBMCs. All receptors derive from a man younger than 35 in good health. Some clones in this sample may be carry-over from other donors' samples.

This clone showed up just once. This sequence joins TRBV2 and TRBJ2-7, with 8 nucleotides matching TRBD1. CDR1 and CDR2 from the germline V gene are SNHLY and FYNNEI. V was clipped by 4 bases and J by 3 bases; unmatched bases: 11. CDR3 length: 16 residues. CDR3 sequence: CASSGGGGTGVYEQYF. DNA for the CDR3: TGTGCCAGCAGTGGGGGAGGCGGGACAGGAGTCTACGAGCAGTACTTC.

The DNA of the CDR3 is TGTGCCAGTAGTATAGTGGGCAGAGTGAACACTGAAGCTTTCTTT. This gives the protein CASSIVGRVNTEAFF. The chain combines TRBV19 with TRBJ1-1; D unclear. Germline CDR1 is LNHDA and CDR2 is SQIVND (reference sequence). V lost 1 base, J lost 0 bases, and 9 bases lay in between. This CDR3 spans 15 amino acids. The whole variable domain, remainder taken from reference TRBV19 and TRBJ1-1, is DGGITQSPKYLFRKEGQNVTLSCEQNLNHDAMYWYRQDPGQGLRLIYYSQIVNDFQKGDIAEGYSVSREKKESFPLTVTSAQKNPTAFYLCASSIVGRVNTEAFFGQGTRLTVV.

V gene TRBV4-3 combines with J gene TRBJ1-2, with a possible D match to TRBD1 (5 bases). Germline V gene sequence: CDR1 LGHNA, CDR2 YSLEER. Trimming cost V 4 bases and J 4 bases, with 16 bases left between them. The length of the CDR3 is 15 residues. The CDR3 DNA is TGCGCCAGCAGCCCAAACACCAGGGTGATCTATGGCTACACCTTC. It specifies CASSPNTRVIYGYTF.

The chain combines TRBV11-2 with TRBJ1-4; D is undetermined. Germline-derived CDR1 and CDR2 are SGHAT and FQNNGV. The CDR3 runs 14 residues. V lost 4 bases and J 7 bases, leaving 13 bases between the germline ends. The CDR3 DNA reads as TGTGCCAGCAGCTGGGTCCCGAGCGGTGAAAAACTGTTTTTT. Protein: CASSWVPSGEKLFF.

The chain is built from TRBV6-5 and TRBJ2-4; 7 nucleotides agree with TRBD1. The CDR3 loop spans 13 amino acids. From germline, CDR1 is MNHEY and CDR2 SVGAGI. Trimming removed 5 bases from V and 7 bases from J; junction bases left unmatched: 5. The CDR3 spells CASSPGQMNIQYF. CDR3 sequence (DNA): TGTGCCAGCAGTCCGGGACAGATGAACATTCAGTACTTC.

The CDR3 bases are TGCAGCGTTGAAGATTGGCAGGGTGGCTACGAGCAGTACTTC. Translating gives CSVEDWQGGYEQYF. The chain has TRBV29-1 and TRBJ2-7, with D perhaps matching TRBD1 (5 bases). Germline CDR1 and CDR2: SQVTM and ANQGSEA. This CDR3 is 14 amino acids long. V was trimmed by 0 bases and J by 3 bases, leaving 12 bases between them.

In DNA form, the CDR3 reads TGTGCCTGGAGTGGAGGGCAGGGGGCACGGGGTGAGCAGTTCTTC. Translation gives CAWSGGQGARGEQFF. V gene TRBV30 combines with J gene TRBJ2-1, with TRBD1 identical over 8 bases. From germline, CDR1 is GTSNPN and CDR2 SVGIG (reference sequence). V lost 1 base and J lost 9; bases outside the gene matches: 11. CDR3 length equals 15 residues.

This rearrangement joins TRBV7-8 to TRBJ2-7, with 7 nucleotides matching TRBD1. This CDR3 contains 15 residues. Trimming cost V 2 bases and J 1 base; bases outside gene matches: 5. Germline-derived CDR1 and CDR2 are SGHVS and FQNEAQ. The CDR3 spells CASSLISTGSYEQYF. CDR3 sequence (DNA): TGTGCCAGCAGCTTAATCTCGACAGGGTCCTACGAGCAGTACTTC.

This clone was seen just once. V is TRBV19 and J is TRBJ1-2; no clear D. The CDR3 is 13 residues long. With 5 bases removed from V and 8 bases from J, the gap between germline ends came to 15 bases. Germline CDR1 reads LNHDA; CDR2 reads SQIVND (reference sequence). The CDR3 bases are TGTGCCAGTAGTCTCTTGATTCGCGACGGCTACACCTTC. This codes for CASSLLIRDGYTF. Drawing the rest from reference TRBV19 and TRBJ1-2, the complete variable domain is DGGITQSPKYLFRKEGQNVTLSCEQNLNHDAMYWYRQDPGQGLRLIYYSQIVNDFQKGDIAEGYSVSREKKESFPLTVTSAQKNPTAFYLCASSLLIRDGYTFGSGTRLTVV.

To note about this clone: This sample also contains other DNA sequences that code for the same CDR3. The chain carries TRBV7-9 and TRBJ2-7; D unresolved. The CDR3 covers 11 residues. Trimming took off 4 bases at V and 4 bases at J, with 5 bases between the two ends. CDR1 is SEHNR and CDR2 is FQNEAQ in the germline V gene (reference sequence). CDR3 residues: CASSSNYEQYF. CDR3 DNA: TGTGCCAGCAGCTCGAATTACGAGCAGTACTTC.

The chain has TRBV16 and TRBJ1-4; TRBD1 matches 8 bases. CDR1 KGHSY and CDR2 FQNENV come from the germline V gene. V shed 2 bases and J 8 bases; nucleotides not matched to a gene: 10. The CDR3 has 16 residues. The CDR3 region has the DNA TGTGCCAGCAGCCAACCCTCAGGACAGGGCCGGGAAAAACTGTTTTTT. This encodes CASSQPSGQGREKLFF.

The chain has TRBV29-1 and TRBJ1-2; 8 bases are shared with TRBD1. Germline assignment: CDR1 SQVTM and CDR2 ANQGSEA. CDR3 length: 13 amino acids. The J segment lost 3 bases and the V segment lost 7 bases, leaving 7 bases of the junction unmatched. In DNA, the CDR3 is TGCAGCGGGATGGACAGGGACGACTATGGCTACACCTTC. It is translated as CSGMDRDDYGYTF.

The chain is built from TRBV9 and TRBJ2-1; D gene unclear. CDR1 SGDLS and CDR2 YYNGEE come from the germline V gene. The germline V and J ends were trimmed by 1 base and 2 bases, with 13 bases remaining between them. CDR3 size: 16 residues. In DNA form, the CDR3 reads TGTGCCAGCAGCGTATCTCTGGTTTCCCCCTACAATGAGCAGTTCTTC. Its translation is CASSVSLVSPYNEQFF.

V gene TRBV7-9 combines with J gene TRBJ2-1, with no clear D. Between the trimmed V and J ends, which lost 1 base and 2 bases, there was a span of 9 bases. Germline V gene lookup returns CDR1 SEHNR and CDR2 FQNEAQ (reference sequence). CDR3 length: 15 amino acids. CDR3 bases: TGTGCCAGCAGCTTAGGTGCCCCCCCCTACAATGAGCAGTTCTTC. Protein product: CASSLGAPPYNEQFF.

The chain recombines TRBV11-2 with TRBJ2-2; 12 nucleotides line up with TRBD2. The CDR3 spans 18 residues. CDR1 SGHAT and CDR2 FQNNGV come from the germline V gene. J was trimmed by 0 bases and V by 2 bases; bases with no gene match: 4. CDR3 bases: TGTGCCAGCAGCTTATGGCTAGCGGGAGGGACGAACACCGGGGAGCTGTTTTTT. This encodes CASSLWLAGGTNTGELFF.

V is TRBV2 and J is TRBJ2-5; D may be TRBD2 (6 bases). The CDR3 loop spans 15 amino acids. V was cut by 1 base and J by 1 base, with 10 bases left in between. Germline V gene data show CDR1 as SNHLY and CDR2 as FYNNEI. The CDR3 loop reads CASSEGQGLQETQYF. The DNA of the CDR3 is TGTGCCAGCAGTGAAGGCCAGGGACTCCAAGAGACCCAGTACTTC. Full variable domain (remainder filled in from reference TRBV2 and TRBJ2-5): EPEVTQTPSHQVTQMGQEVILRCVPISNHLYFYWYRQILGQKVEFLVSFYNNEISEKSEIFDDQFSVERPDGSNFTLKIRSTKLEDSAMYFCASSEGQGLQETQYFGPGTRLLVL.

With respect to this clone: At the DNA level, this CDR3 is encoded by other sequences in the same sample as well. As DNA, the CDR3 is TGTGCCAGCAGCCCAACAGGGTATAGCACAGATACGCAGTATTTT. Its protein is CASSPTGYSTDTQYF. The genes are TRBV6-5 and TRBJ2-3; D is possibly TRBD1 (6 bases). Germline CDR1 is MNHEY and CDR2 is SVGAGI. The CDR3 totals 15 residues. The V gene lost 6 bases and the J gene lost 0 bases, with 13 bases spanning the gap.

Comments on this clone: The same CDR3 can be traced to other DNA sequences in this sample. The chain couples TRBV27 to TRBJ2-7; 7 nucleotides align to TRBD2. The V gene's germline CDR1 is MNHEY and CDR2 SMNVEV (reference sequence). The CDR3 contains 12 residues. J gave up 6 bases and V 3 bases, and 2 bases lay outside the gene matches. CDR3 region: CASSFPGGEQYF. CDR3 bases: TGTGCCAGCAGTTTTCCGGGAGGCGAGCAGTACTTC.

This chain joins TRBV27 and TRBJ2-7; D may correspond to TRBD1 or TRBD2 (6 bases each). CDR3 size: 14 residues. Trimming pared 5 bases from V and 5 bases from J, leaving 16 bases between. Germline values: CDR1 MNHEY, CDR2 SMNVEV (reference sequence). In DNA, the CDR3 is TGTGCCAGCAGTATAGTGGGGGGCTTCCACGAGCAGTACTTC. Residues: CASSIVGGFHEQYF.

The chain uses TRBV5-6 and TRBJ2-1; 14 bases fit TRBD2. Germline CDR1 is SGHDT and CDR2 is YYEEEE. The CDR3 consists of 15 residues. Germline trimming cut 3 bases from V and 8 bases from J; bases unmatched to any gene: 4. In DNA, the CDR3 is TGTGCCAGCAGCTGGACTAGCGGGAGGCCCGATGAGCAGTTCTTC. Translated: CASSWTSGRPDEQFF.

The V gene is TRBV6-5, the J gene TRBJ2-3; D not resolved. Trimming stripped 0 bases from V and 10 bases from J, with 11 bases between. This CDR3 region has 13 residues. CDR1 and CDR2 from the germline V gene are MNHEY and SVGAGI. The CDR3 region is CASSYSSPRAQYF. CDR3 nucleotide sequence: TGTGCCAGCAGTTACTCTTCGCCCCGGGCGCAGTATTTT.

CDR3 bases: TGTGCCAGCAGTGGCCTCCGACAGGATCTTAATGAAAAACTGTTTTTT. It codes for CASSGLRQDLNEKLFF. This sequence joins TRBV2 and TRBJ1-4; tentatively, D is TRBD1 (6 bases). The CDR3 extends over 16 amino acids. Trimming stripped 4 bases from V and 4 bases from J, with 16 bases between. The germline V gene encodes CDR1 SNHLY and CDR2 FYNNEI.

The rearrangement uses TRBV10-3 and TRBJ2-7; D unclear. There are 12 residues in the CDR3. V shed 6 bases and J shed 6 bases, with 12 bases lying between them. The V gene's germline CDR1 is ENHRY and CDR2 SYGVKD. CDR3 region: CAISPRYGEQYF. The DNA for the CDR3 is TGTGCCATCAGCCCTCGGTACGGCGAGCAGTACTTC.

The rearrangement joins TRBV5-1 to TRBJ2-3; D perhaps matches TRBD2 (5 bases). This CDR3 comprises 19 residues. The germline V gene encodes CDR1 SGHRS and CDR2 YFSETQ. Trimming cost V 6 bases and J 0 bases, with 26 bases left between them. The CDR3 loop reads CASTRAAETAVGSTDTQYF. The CDR3 DNA reads TGCGCCAGCACGAGGGCGGCGGAGACGGCCGTCGGTAGCACAGATACGCAGTATTTT. Variable domain in full (rest from reference TRBV5-1 and TRBJ2-3): KAGVTQTPRYLIKTRGQQVTLSCSPISGHRSVSWYQQTPGQGLQFLFEYFSETQRNKGNFPGRFSGRQFSNSRSEMNVSTLELGDSALYLCASTRAAETAVGSTDTQYFGPGTRLTVL.

This clone appeared a single time. The J gene is TRBJ2-7, the V gene TRBV28, with D unclear. The CDR3 spans 12 residues. The V end lost 10 bases, the J end lost 3 bases, and 13 bases lay between the germline ends. The germline V gene has CDR1 MDHEN and CDR2 SYDVKM. CDR3 protein: CATKEAVYEQYF. CDR3 bases: TGTGCCACTAAGGAAGCAGTCTACGAGCAGTACTTC.

This chain uses TRBV7-6 with TRBJ1-5; D unresolved. Trimming shortened V by 5 bases and J by 0 bases, and 5 bases separated the two germline ends. Germline CDR1 SGHVS, CDR2 FNYEAQ. CDR3 length: 13 residues. CDR3 in DNA: TGTGCCAGCAGCCGGGGTAGCAATCAGCCCCAGCATTTT. As protein: CASSRGSNQPQHF.

The chain couples TRBV5-1 to TRBJ1-1; tentatively, D is TRBD1 (6 bases). The CDR3 totals 18 residues. From germline, CDR1 is SGHRS and CDR2 YFSETQ. Between the trimmed V and J ends, which lost 4 bases and 1 base, there was a span of 23 bases. The CDR3 sequence: CASSLSNRDQGRNTEAFF. In DNA form, the CDR3 reads TGCGCCAGCAGCCTTTCAAACCGGGACCAGGGGAGGAACACTGAAGCTTTCTTT.